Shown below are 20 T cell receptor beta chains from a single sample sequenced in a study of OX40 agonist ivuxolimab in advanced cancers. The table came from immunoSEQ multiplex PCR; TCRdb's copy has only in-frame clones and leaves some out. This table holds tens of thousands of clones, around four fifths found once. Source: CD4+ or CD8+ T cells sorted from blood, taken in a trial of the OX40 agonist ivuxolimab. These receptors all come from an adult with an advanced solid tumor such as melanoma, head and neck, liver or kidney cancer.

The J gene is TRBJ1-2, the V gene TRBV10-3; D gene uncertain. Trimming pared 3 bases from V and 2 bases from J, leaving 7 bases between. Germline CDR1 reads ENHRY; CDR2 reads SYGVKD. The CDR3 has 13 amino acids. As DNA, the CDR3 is TGTGCCATCAGTGAAGCCGGGAACTATGGCTACACCTTC. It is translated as CAISEAGNYGYTF.

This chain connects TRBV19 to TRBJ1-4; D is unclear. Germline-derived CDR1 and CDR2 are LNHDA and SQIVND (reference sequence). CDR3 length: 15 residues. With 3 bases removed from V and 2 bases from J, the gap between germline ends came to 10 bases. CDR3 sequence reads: CASSIRKGTNEKLFF. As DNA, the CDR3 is TGTGCCAGTAGTATCCGGAAGGGTACTAATGAAAAACTGTTTTTT.

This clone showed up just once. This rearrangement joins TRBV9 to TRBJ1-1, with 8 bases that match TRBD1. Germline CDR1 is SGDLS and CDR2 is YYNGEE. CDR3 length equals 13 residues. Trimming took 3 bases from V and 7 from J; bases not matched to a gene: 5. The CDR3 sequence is CASSDRGGLEAFF. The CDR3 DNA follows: TGTGCCAGCAGCGACAGGGGGGGACTTGAAGCTTTCTTT.

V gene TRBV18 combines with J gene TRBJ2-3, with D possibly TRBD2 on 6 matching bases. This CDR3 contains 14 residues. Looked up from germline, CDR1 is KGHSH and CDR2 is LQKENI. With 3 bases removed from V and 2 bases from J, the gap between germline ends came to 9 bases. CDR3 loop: CASSPRTNTDTQYF. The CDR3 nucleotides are TGTGCCAGCTCACCCCGGACTAACACAGATACGCAGTATTTT.

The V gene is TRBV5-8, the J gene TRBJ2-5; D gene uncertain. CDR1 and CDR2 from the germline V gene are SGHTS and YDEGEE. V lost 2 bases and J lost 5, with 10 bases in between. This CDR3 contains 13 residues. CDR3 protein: CASSLKGLETQYF. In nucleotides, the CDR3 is TGTGCCAGCAGCTTAAAGGGTCTTGAGACCCAGTACTTC.

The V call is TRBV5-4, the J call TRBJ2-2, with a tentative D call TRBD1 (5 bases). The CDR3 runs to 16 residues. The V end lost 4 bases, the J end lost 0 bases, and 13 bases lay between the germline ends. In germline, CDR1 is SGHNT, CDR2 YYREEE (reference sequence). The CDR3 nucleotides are TGTGCCAGCAGCCACAAACCAGGGTCGAACACCGGGGAGCTGTTTTTT. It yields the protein CASSHKPGSNTGELFF.

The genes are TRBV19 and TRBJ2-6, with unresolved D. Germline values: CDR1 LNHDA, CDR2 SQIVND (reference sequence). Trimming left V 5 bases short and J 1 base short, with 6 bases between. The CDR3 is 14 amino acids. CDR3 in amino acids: CASSEVSGANVLTF. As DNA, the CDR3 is TGTGCCAGTAGTGAAGTATCTGGGGCCAACGTCCTGACTTTC.

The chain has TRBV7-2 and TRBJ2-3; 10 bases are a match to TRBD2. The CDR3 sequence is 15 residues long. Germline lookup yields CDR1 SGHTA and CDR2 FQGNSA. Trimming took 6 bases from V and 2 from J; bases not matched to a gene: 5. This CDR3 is CASRGLAGVTDTQYF. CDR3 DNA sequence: TGTGCCAGCAGGGGTCTAGCGGGGGTCACAGATACGCAGTATTTT.

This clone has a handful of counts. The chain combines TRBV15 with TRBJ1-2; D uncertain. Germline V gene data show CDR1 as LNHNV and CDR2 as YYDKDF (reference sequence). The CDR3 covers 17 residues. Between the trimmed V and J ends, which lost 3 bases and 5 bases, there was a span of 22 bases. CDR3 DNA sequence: TGTGCCACCAGCAGCCCGGTTGCCCCCGGGGTTGCGTATGGCTACACCTTC. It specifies CATSSPVAPGVAYGYTF.

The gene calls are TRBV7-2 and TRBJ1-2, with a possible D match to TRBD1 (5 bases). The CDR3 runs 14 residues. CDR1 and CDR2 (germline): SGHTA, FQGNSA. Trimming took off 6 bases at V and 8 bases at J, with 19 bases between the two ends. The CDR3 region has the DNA TGTGCCAGCAGTCAAGACAGAATATTAAGGGGCTACACCTTC. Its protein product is CASSQDRILRGYTF.

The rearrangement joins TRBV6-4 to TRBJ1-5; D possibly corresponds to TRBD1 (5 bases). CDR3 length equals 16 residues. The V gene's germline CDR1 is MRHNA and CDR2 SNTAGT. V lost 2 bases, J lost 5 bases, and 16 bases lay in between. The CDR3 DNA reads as TGTGCCAGCAGTGACGCGGGGACGGGGGATTATCAGCCCCAGCATTTT. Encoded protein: CASSDAGTGDYQPQHF.

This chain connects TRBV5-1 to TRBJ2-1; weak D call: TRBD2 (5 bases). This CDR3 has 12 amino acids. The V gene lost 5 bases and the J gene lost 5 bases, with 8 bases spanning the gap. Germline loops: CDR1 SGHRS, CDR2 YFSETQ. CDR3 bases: TGCGCCAGCAGTGGACTGGACAATGAGCAGTTCTTC. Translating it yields CASSGLDNEQFF.

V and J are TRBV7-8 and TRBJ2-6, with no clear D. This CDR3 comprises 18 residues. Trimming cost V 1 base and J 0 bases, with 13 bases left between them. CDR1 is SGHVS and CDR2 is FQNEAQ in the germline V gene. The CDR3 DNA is TGTGCCAGCAGCTTAGAATCAGGCCAGGTCTCTGGGGCCAACGTCCTGACTTTC. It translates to CASSLESGQVSGANVLTF.

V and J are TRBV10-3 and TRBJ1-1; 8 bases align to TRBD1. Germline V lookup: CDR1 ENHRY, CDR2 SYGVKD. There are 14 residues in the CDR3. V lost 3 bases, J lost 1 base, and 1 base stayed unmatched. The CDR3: CAISDDRGNTEAFF. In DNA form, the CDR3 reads TGTGCCATCAGTGACGACAGGGGGAACACTGAAGCTTTCTTT.

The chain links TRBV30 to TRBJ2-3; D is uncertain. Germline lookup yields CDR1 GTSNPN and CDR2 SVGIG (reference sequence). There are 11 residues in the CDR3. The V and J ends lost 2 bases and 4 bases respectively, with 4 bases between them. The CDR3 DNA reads TGTGCCTGGAGTCCCGCAGATACGCAGTATTTT. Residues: CAWSPADTQYF.

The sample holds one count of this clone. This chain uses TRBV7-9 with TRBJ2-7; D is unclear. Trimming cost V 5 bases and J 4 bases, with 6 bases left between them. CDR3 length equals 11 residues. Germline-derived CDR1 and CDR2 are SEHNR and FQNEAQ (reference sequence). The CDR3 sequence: CASSRSYEQYF. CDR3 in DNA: TGTGCCAGCAGCCGCAGTTACGAGCAGTACTTC.

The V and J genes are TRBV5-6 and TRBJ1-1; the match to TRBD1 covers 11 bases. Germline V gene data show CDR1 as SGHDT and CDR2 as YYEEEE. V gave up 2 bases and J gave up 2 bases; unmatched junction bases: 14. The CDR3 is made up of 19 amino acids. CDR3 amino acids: CASSFYLDRGRWGNTEAFF. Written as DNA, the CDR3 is TGTGCCAGCAGCTTCTATCTGGACAGGGGGCGTTGGGGTAACACTGAAGCTTTCTTT.

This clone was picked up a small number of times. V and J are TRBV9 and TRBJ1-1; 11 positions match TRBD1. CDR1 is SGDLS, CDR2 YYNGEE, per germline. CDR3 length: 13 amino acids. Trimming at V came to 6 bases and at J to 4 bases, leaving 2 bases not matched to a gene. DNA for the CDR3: TGTGCCAGCAAAGGGACAGGGGGCACTGAAGCTTTCTTT. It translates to CASKGTGGTEAFF.

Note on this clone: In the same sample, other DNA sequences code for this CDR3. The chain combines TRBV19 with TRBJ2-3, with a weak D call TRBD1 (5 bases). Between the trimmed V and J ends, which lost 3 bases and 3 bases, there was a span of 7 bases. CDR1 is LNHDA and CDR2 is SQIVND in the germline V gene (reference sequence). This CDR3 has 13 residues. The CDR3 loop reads CASSIQGTDTQYF. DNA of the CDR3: TGTGCCAGTAGTATCCAGGGTACAGATACGCAGTATTTT.

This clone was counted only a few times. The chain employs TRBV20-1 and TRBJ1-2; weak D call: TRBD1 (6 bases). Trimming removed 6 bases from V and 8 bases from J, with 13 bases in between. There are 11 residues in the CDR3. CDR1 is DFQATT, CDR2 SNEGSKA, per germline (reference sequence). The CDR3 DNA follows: TGCAGTGCCCCGACAGGCGGCGGCTACACCTTC. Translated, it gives CSAPTGGGYTF.